A selection of T cell receptor beta chains follows, all from one sample in a study of radiotherapy plus CTLA-4 blockade in lung cancer. The method was immunoSEQ multiplex PCR; TCRdb's version includes in-frame clones alone and lacks a portion of them. Among 90,000 or so clones listed, under 90% were seen once. The sample consisted of peripheral blood, taken from a patient treated with radiotherapy plus ipilimumab. These receptors originate from a human donor with non-small cell lung cancer who had stable disease on radiotherapy plus ipilimumab. CDR3s leave out the opening cysteine and the closing phenylalanine or tryptophan. Each record gives: V gene, CDR3 length, J gene, CDR3 protein.

V gene: TRBV6-1; CDR3 length: 14; J gene: TRBJ1-1; CDR3 protein: ASSEAHLRVNTEAF
V gene: TRBV7-3; CDR3 length: 15; J gene: TRBJ2-2; CDR3 protein: ASSLGMGEGPTGELF
V gene: TRBV27; CDR3 length: 12; J gene: TRBJ2-1; CDR3 protein: ASTGTRSGNEQF
V gene: TRBV28; CDR3 length: 13; J gene: TRBJ2-2; CDR3 protein: ASRRQGVDTGELF
V gene: TRBV19; CDR3 length: 16; J gene: TRBJ1-5; CDR3 protein: ASSIALAGEGSNQPQH
V gene: TRBV12-5; CDR3 length: 13; J gene: TRBJ1-5; CDR3 protein: ASGLVLRGNQPQH
V gene: TRBV21-1; CDR3 length: 11; J gene: TRBJ1-2; CDR3 protein: ASSNEAGYGYT
V gene: TRBV6-1; CDR3 length: 11; J gene: TRBJ2-7; CDR3 protein: ASSPGPGGEQY
V gene: TRBV28; CDR3 length: 10; J gene: TRBJ2-7; CDR3 protein: ASSFTGYEQY
V gene: TRBV7-9; CDR3 length: 13; J gene: TRBJ2-1; CDR3 protein: ASSLRDLDVNEQF
V gene: TRBV19; CDR3 length: 10; J gene: TRBJ2-1; CDR3 protein: ASSGGFGEQF
V gene: TRBV4-2; CDR3 length: 12; J gene: TRBJ2-5; CDR3 protein: ASSQEGGEETQY
V gene: TRBV28; CDR3 length: 20; J gene: TRBJ1-1; CDR3 protein: ASSFSFGSSGQTGPRNTEAF
V gene: TRBV5-1; CDR3 length: 13; J gene: TRBJ2-2; CDR3 protein: ASSLVQGNTGELF
V gene: TRBV7-6; CDR3 length: 13; J gene: TRBJ2-3; CDR3 protein: ASSANRGSTDTQY
V gene: TRBV27; CDR3 length: 11; J gene: TRBJ2-5; CDR3 protein: ASSLGGGWTQY
V gene: TRBV11-2; CDR3 length: 15; J gene: TRBJ1-6; CDR3 protein: ASRSPGRSSYNSPLH
V gene: TRBV6-5; CDR3 length: 12; J gene: TRBJ1-6; CDR3 protein: ASSTGSDNSPLH
V gene: TRBV11-1; CDR3 length: 13; J gene: TRBJ2-1; CDR3 protein: ASSFPSGRGNEQF
V gene: TRBV5-1; CDR3 length: 11; J gene: TRBJ2-7; CDR3 protein: ASSLEMGYEQY
V gene: TRBV5-4; CDR3 length: 13; J gene: TRBJ2-6; CDR3 protein: ASGPSGVGANVLT
V gene: TRBV5-1; CDR3 length: 13; J gene: TRBJ1-2; CDR3 protein: ASSLAITKLEGYT
V gene: TRBV14; CDR3 length: 12; J gene: TRBJ2-1; CDR3 protein: ASSHAESYNEQF
V gene: TRBV6-1; CDR3 length: 12; J gene: TRBJ2-7; CDR3 protein: ASSEAVYGFEQY
V gene: TRBV28; CDR3 length: 11; J gene: TRBJ1-1; CDR3 protein: ASSSDRNTEAF
V gene: TRBV4-1; CDR3 length: 12; J gene: TRBJ1-3; CDR3 protein: ASSLGGLGNTIY